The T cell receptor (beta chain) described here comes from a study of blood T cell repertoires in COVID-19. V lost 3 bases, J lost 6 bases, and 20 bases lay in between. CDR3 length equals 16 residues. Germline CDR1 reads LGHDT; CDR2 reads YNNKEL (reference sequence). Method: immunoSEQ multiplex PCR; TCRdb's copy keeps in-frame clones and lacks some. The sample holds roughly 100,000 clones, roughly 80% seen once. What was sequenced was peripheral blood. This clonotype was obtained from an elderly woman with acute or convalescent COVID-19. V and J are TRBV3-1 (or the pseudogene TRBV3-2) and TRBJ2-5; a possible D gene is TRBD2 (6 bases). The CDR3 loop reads CASSQTLGWGRKTQYF. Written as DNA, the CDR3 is TGTGCCAGCAGCCAGACTCTCGGATGGGGGAGGAAGACCCAGTACTTC.